This entry is about one T cell receptor beta chain. This clonotype came up many times. What antigen it recognizes has not been identified. No quality values exist for individual bases; no much larger clone is one base distant. Library preparation was by 5' RACE. Sequencer: NextSeq 500. In the TCR library protocol, unique molecular identifiers were attached to individual cDNA molecules to correct for PCR bias and sequencing error. Both TCR alpha and beta chains were sequenced, and tight co-correlation was observed between alpha and beta sequence abundances in each sample. Per the source publication's procedure: V gene, J gene and CDR3 annotation of TCR sequences was performed with Decombinator V4. TCRs were defined as expanded if a significant change between any two time points was detected under a Poisson model with p below 0.0001. Abundances of TCRs were expressed as counts per million after normalisation to the total number of TCRs sequenced in each sample. TRAV1-2 paired with TRAJ12, TRAJ20 or TRAJ33 defined MAIT TCRs, while TRAV10 paired with TRAJ18 defined iNKT TCRs. A search of VDJdb, accessed on 1 November 2021, was run for TCRs annotated to CMV, EBV and SARS-CoV-2, with TCRs annotated for multiple antigens excluded. TCRdb reworked the public reads: Q25 trimming with fastp, MiXCR clone assembly, productive beta chains retained. Identical CDR3 protein sequences are pooled into one entry, listed with their most common genes and DNA. The V and J calls come from TCRdb's annotation, not from the publication. This sample is represented by around 80,000 distinct CDR3 sequences; roughly 12% of them were singletons. Of the sample, 12% falls within the top ten clones.

Set within a cohort of healthcare workers in London, UK, this nested case-control study involved weekly PCR testing of nasopharyngeal swabs along with blood sampling. Healthcare workers were enrolled in the week of the UK lockdown, from 23 to 31 March 2020, and were followed every week for up to roughly 15 weeks. Here V drops 6 bases and J drops 4 bases, and the junction holds 3 bases not matched to any gene. The CDR3 starts with the cysteine, ends with the phenylalanine, and has 13 residues. Only CDR3 DNA is held: 39 bases, read in frame from base 1. Based on the germline V gene, the CDR1 and CDR2 sequences are MDHEN and SYDVKM. The sample is drawn from a study of early T cells in non-severe SARS-CoV-2 infection (dated by TCRdb to about 2021). Concerning the study at large: Bulk RNA from unsorted whole blood was used for TCR sequencing, so alpha and beta chains could not be paired. What the work shows at the level of the full study, not this receptor alone: VDJdb matching was skewed toward anti-spike CD8 responses and likely underestimated virus-specific expansions, missing private and CD4 specificities.

In this chain, TRBV28 is recombined with TRBJ1-1; 9 of the junction bases match TRBD1. Sequences were derived from whole blood, sampled at baseline. The receptor's source is an adult who was a healthcare worker with PCR-confirmed SARS-CoV-2 infection or an uninfected control (not recorded which). The DNA is as follows: TGTGCCAGCAGGGGGGACAGGGTCACTGAAGCTTTCTTT. It translates to CASRGDRVTEAFF.